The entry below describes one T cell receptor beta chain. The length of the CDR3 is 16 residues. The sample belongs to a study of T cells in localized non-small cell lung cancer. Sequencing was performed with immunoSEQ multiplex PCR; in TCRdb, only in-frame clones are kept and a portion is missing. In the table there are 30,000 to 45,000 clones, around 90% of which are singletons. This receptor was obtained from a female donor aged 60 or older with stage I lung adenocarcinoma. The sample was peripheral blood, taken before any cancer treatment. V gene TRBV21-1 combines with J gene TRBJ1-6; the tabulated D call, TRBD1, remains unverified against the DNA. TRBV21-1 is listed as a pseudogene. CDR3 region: CASSKRGKTYNSPLHF. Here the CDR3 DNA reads TGTGCCAGCAGCAAAAGGGGGAAAACGTATAATTCACCCCTCCACTTT.